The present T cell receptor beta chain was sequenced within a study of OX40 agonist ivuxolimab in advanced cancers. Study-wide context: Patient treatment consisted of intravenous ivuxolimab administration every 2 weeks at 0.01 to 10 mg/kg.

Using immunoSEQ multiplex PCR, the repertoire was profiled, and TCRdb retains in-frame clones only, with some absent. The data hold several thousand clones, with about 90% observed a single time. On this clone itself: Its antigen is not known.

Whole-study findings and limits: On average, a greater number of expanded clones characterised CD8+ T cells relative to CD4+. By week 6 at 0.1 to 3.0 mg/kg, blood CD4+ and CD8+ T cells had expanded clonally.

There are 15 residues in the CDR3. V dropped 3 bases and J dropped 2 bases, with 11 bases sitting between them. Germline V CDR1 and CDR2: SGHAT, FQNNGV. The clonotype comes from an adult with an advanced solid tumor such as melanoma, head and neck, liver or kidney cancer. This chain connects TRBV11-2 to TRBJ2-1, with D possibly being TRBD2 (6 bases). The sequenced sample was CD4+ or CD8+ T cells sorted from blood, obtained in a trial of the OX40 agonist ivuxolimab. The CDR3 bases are TGTGCCAGCAGCTTCACGGGAGAAACCTACAATGAGCAGTTCTTC. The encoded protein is CASSFTGETYNEQFF.